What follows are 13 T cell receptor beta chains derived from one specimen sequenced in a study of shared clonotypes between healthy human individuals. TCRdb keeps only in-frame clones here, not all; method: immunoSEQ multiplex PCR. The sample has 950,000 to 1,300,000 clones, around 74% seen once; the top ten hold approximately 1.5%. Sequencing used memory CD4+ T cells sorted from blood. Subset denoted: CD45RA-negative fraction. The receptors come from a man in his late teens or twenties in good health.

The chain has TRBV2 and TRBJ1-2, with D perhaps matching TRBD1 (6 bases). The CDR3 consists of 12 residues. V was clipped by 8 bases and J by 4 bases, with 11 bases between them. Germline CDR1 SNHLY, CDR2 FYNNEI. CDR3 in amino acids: CASGRGGYGYTF. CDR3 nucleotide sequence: TGTGCCAGCGGCAGGGGCGGCTATGGCTACACCTTC.

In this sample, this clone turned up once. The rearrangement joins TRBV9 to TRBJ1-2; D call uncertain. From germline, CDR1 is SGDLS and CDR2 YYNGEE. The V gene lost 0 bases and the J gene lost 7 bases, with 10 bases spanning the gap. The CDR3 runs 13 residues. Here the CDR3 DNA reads TGTGCCAGCAGCGTAGATCTTTTAGGTGGCTACACCTTC. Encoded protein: CASSVDLLGGYTF.

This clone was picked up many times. The CDR3 nucleotides read TGCGCCAGCTCTGGACCGGGGGCGAGGGAAAAACTGTTTTTT. This codes for CASSGPGAREKLFF. This chain links TRBV5-1 with TRBJ1-4, with D possibly being TRBD1 (6 bases). The CDR3 runs 14 residues. The germline V and J ends were trimmed by 7 bases and 8 bases, with 18 bases remaining between them. Germline V gene data show CDR1 as SGHRS and CDR2 as YFSETQ.

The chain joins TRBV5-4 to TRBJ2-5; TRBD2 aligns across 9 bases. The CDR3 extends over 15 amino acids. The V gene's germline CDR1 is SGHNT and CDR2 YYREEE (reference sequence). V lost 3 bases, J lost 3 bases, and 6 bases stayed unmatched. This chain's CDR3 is CASSYQLAGKETQYF. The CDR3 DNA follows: TGTGCCAGCAGCTATCAACTAGCGGGTAAAGAGACCCAGTACTTC.

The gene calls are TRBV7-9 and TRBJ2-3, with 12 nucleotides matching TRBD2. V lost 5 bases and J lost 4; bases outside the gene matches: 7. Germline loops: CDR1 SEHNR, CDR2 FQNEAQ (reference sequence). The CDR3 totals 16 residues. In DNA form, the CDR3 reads TGTGCCAGCAGCCCGACTAGCGGGAGTATTTCAGATACGCAGTATTTT. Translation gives CASSPTSGSISDTQYF.

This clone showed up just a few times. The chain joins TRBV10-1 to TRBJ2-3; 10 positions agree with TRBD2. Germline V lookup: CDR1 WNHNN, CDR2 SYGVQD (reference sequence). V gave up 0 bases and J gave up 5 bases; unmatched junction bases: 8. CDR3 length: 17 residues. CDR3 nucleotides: TGCGCCAGCAGTGAGTCGAGGGCTAGCGGGAGAGAAGATACGCAGTATTTT. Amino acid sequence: CASSESRASGREDTQYF.

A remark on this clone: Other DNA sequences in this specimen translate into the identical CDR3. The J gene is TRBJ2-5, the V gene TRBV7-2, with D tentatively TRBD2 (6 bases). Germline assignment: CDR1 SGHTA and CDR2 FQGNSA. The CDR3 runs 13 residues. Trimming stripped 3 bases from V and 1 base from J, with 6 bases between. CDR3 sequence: CASSLGGQETQYF. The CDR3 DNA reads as TGTGCCAGCAGCTTGGGGGGCCAAGAGACCCAGTACTTC.

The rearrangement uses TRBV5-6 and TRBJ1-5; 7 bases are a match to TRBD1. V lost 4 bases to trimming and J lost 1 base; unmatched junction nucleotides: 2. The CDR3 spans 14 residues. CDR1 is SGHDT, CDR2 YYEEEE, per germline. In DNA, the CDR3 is TGTGCCAGCAGCCCACAGGGGAGCAATCAGCCCCAGCATTTT. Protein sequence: CASSPQGSNQPQHF.

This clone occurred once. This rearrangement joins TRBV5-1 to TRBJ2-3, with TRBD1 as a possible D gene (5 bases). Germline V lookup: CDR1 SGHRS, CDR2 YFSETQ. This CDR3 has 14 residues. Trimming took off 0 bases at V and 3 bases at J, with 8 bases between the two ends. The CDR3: CASSLAAGTDTQYF. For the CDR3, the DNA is TGCGCCAGCAGCTTGGCCGCAGGGACAGATACGCAGTATTTT.

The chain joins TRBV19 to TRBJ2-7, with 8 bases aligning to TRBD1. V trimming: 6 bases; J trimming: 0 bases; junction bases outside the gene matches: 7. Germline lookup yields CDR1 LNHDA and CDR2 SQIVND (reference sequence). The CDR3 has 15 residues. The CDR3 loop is CASRNRGIDSYEQYF. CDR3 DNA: TGTGCCAGTAGGAACAGGGGGATCGACTCCTACGAGCAGTACTTC. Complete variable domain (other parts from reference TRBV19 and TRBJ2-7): DGGITQSPKYLFRKEGQNVTLSCEQNLNHDAMYWYRQDPGQGLRLIYYSQIVNDFQKGDIAEGYSVSREKKESFPLTVTSAQKNPTAFYLCASRNRGIDSYEQYFGPGTRLTVT.

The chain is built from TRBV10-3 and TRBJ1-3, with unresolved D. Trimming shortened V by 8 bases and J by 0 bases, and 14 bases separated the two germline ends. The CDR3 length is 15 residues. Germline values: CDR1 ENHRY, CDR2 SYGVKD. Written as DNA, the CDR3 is TGTGCCATCTCCGGACGGGTTGACTCTGGAAACACCATATATTTT. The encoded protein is CAISGRVDSGNTIYF.

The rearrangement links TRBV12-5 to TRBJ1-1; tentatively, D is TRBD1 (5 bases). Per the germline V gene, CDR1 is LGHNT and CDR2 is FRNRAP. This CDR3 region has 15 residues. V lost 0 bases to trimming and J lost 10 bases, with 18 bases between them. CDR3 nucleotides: TGTGCTAGTGGTTTGGTACATGGGGACCATGTCGGAGCTTTCTTT. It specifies CASGLVHGDHVGAFF.

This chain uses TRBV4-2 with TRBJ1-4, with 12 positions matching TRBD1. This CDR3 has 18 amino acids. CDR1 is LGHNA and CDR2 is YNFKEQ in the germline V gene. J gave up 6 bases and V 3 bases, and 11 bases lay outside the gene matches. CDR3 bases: TGTGCCAGCAGCCATACCGGGACAGGGGGCAATACGGATGAAAAACTGTTTTTT. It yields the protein CASSHTGTGGNTDEKLFF.